The rows below give T cell receptor beta chains drawn from one sample of a study of blood T cell repertoires in COVID-19. Clones were read by immunoSEQ multiplex PCR, and TCRdb kept only the in-frame ones, dropping some. The top ten hold around 5.2% of the sample, which has more than 95,000 clones, about 70% seen once. The sequenced sample was peripheral blood. The receptors here all came from a man aged 60 to 75 with acute or convalescent COVID-19. Both conserved end residues are part of each CDR3. A D gene is named only where the DNA matches it firmly. Expanded clones get a size class; other rows say once, few or many, or leave the size out.

TGTGCCAGCAGCGTAGGGACGGGGGATCAGCCCCAGCATTTT,CASSVGTGDQPQHF,TRBV4-2,NA,once,TRBJ1-5
TGCGCCAGCAGCTTGGTCCTTACAGGGGGCGGTACAGATACGCAGTATTTT,CASSLVLTGGGTDTQYF,TRBV5-1,TRBD1,NA,TRBJ2-3
TGTGCCAGCAGCCGGGGACTAGCGGGAGGGTACTTTGGGGATGAGCAGTTCTTC,CASSRGLAGGYFGDEQFF,TRBV3-1/TRBV3-2,TRBD2,few,TRBJ2-1
TGTGCCAGCAGTCTCCAACCTGGGGAGGGTGAAAAACTGTTTTTT,CASSLQPGEGEKLFF,TRBV6-5,NA,NA,TRBJ1-4
TGTGCCAGCAGCCCTCAGGACTGGCCGAGCACAGATACGCAGTATTTT,CASSPQDWPSTDTQYF,TRBV7-3,NA,few,TRBJ2-3
TGTGCCAGCAGTGAATCCCTGTTGACTTCCTACGAGCAGTACTTC,CASSESLLTSYEQYF,TRBV6-1,NA,many,TRBJ2-7
TGTGCCAGCAGCCAAGATCCATTGCGGGGGCAGTTCTTC,CASSQDPLRGQFF,TRBV14,NA,NA,TRBJ2-1
TGTGCCAGCACGGTTCGGGGGAGAGTCTACGAGCAGTACTTC,CASTVRGRVYEQYF,TRBV6-5,NA,NA,TRBJ2-7
TGTGCCAGCAGCCCCTCGGGACAGGGAATAGGTGGCTACACCTTC,CASSPSGQGIGGYTF,TRBV27,TRBD1,few,TRBJ1-2
TGTGCCAGCAGCAGAGGTTATACTAGCACAGATACGCAGTATTTT,CASSRGYTSTDTQYF,TRBV6-6,NA,few,TRBJ2-3
TGTGCCAGCAGTGAAGAGCTAGCACCCGGCAATGAGCAGTTCTTC,CASSEELAPGNEQFF,TRBV2,NA,few,TRBJ2-1
TGTGCCAGCAGCCCCGGGACAGACAATCAGCCCCAGCATTTT,CASSPGTDNQPQHF,TRBV27,TRBD1,NA,TRBJ1-5
TGTGCCAGTAGTGACCCCTCAGGGGGAGCTAACTATGGCTACACCTTC,CASSDPSGGANYGYTF,TRBV19,TRBD1,NA,TRBJ1-2
TGTGCCACCACCAGGACCGGCGGAAGCACAGATACGCAGTATTTT,CATTRTGGSTDTQYF,TRBV15,NA,NA,TRBJ2-3
TGTGCCAGCAGAACAGGGGGCTCCTATGGCTACACCTTC,CASRTGGSYGYTF,TRBV6-5,TRBD1,NA,TRBJ1-2
TGCGCCAGCAGCTTGGGTGGCCAAAGCACAGATACGCAGTATTTT,CASSLGGQSTDTQYF,TRBV5-1,NA,NA,TRBJ2-3
TGTGCCAGCAGCTTTATTCGAGCCAAAAACATTCAGTACTTC,CASSFIRAKNIQYF,TRBV7-2,NA,NA,TRBJ2-4
TGTGCCAGTAGTACAAAGAGCGGGAGGGCCCTCAATGAGCAGTTCTTC,CASSTKSGRALNEQFF,TRBV19,TRBD2,NA,TRBJ2-1
TGTGCCAGCAGTCTTGGACAGGGACTCCAAGAGACCCAGTACTTC,CASSLGQGLQETQYF,TRBV6-5,TRBD1,NA,TRBJ2-5
TGTGCCAGCAGCCGCCCGGGACAGGGAAGGGAGACCCAGTACTTC,CASSRPGQGRETQYF,TRBV3-1/TRBV3-2,TRBD1,NA,TRBJ2-5
TGTGCCAGCAGTTTCCGGACAGGGACAGATACGCAGTATTTT,CASSFRTGTDTQYF,TRBV27,TRBD1,once,TRBJ2-3
TGTGCCTGGGGGAACCGGGACAGGGCAGTCTTC,CAWGNRDRAVF,TRBV30,TRBD1,NA,TRBJ1-2